This T cell receptor (beta chain) was recovered during a study of neurological immune-mediated disorders. In its sample, this clonotype was seen many times. Its antigen is currently unknown. Points from the study as a whole: Among 34 multiple sclerosis patients, 18 had repertoires that phylogenetic grouping placed in one related-CDR3 cluster, a possible signature. The absence of shared CDR3 amino acid sequences among expanded clones across subjects suggests private repertoires in all groups.

Synthesis of cDNA was accomplished via 5'RACE employing 10-nucleotide random UMIs. TCRdb called the 5' RACE reads again in MiXCR, with one record for every CDR3 protein. Among roughly 20,000 distinct CDR3 sequences listed, roughly 17% were seen once. The germline gives CDR1 SGHVS, CDR2 FQNEAQ. The CDR3 has 13 amino acids. The V gene end was trimmed by 5 bases and the J gene end by 4 bases; junction bases not matched to a gene: 4. The sequence was collected from a woman aged 18-30 years with multiple sclerosis. J is TRBJ1-1 and V is TRBV7-8; TRBD1 matches at 7 bases. The sequenced sample was CD8+ T cells from blood. CDR3 loop: CASSPDRATEAFF. The CDR3 DNA reads TGTGCCAGCAGCCCCGACAGGGCCACTGAAGCTTTCTTT.